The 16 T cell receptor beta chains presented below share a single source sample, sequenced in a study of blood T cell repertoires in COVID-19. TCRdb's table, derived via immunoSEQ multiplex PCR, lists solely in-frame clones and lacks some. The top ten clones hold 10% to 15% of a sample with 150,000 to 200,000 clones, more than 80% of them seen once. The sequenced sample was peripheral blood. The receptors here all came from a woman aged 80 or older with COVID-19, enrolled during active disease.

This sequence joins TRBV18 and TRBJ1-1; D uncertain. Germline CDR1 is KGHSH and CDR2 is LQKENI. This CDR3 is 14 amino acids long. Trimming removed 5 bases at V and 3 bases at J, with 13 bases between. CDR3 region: CASSSASFYTEAFF. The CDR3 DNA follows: TGTGCCAGCTCATCTGCAAGCTTCTACACTGAAGCTTTCTTT.

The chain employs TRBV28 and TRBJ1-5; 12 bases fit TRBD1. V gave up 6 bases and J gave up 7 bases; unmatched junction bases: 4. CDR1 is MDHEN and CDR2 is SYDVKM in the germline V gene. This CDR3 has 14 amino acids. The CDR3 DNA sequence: TGTGCCAGCAGGGGACAGGGGGCCTGGCAGCCCCAGCATTTT. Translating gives CASRGQGAWQPQHF.

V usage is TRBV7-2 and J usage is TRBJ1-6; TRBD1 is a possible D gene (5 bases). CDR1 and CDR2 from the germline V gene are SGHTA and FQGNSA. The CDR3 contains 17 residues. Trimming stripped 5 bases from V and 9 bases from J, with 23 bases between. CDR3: CASSPSGLSGQASPLHF. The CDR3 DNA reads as TGTGCCAGCAGCCCCTCGGGACTATCGGGTCAAGCTTCACCCCTCCACTTT.

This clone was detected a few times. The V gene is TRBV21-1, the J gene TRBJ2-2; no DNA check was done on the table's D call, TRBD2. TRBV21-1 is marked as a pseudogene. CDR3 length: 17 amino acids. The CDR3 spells CASSPPGLAVNTGELFF. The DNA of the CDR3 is TGTGCCAGCAGCCCCCCGGGGCTAGCGGTGAACACCGGGGAGCTGTTTTTT.

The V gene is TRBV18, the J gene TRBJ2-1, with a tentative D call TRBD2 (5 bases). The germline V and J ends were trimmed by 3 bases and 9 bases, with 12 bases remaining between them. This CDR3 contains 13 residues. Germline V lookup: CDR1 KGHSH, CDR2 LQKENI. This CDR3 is CASSPLAVSEQFF. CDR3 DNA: TGTGCCAGCTCACCCCTAGCAGTGTCTGAGCAGTTCTTC.

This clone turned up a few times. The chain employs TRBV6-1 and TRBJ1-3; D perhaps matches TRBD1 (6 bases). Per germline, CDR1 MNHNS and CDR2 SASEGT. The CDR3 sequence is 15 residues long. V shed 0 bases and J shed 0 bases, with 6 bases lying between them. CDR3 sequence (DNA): TGTGCCAGCAGTGAAGCAGGGGGCTCTGGAAACACCATATATTTT. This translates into CASSEAGGSGNTIYF.

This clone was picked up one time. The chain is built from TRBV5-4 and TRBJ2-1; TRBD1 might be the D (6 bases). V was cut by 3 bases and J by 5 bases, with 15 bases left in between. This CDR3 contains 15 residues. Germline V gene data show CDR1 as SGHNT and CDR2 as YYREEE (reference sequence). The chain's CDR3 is CASSSPTGSHNEQFF. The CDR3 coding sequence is TGTGCCAGCAGCTCCCCGACAGGATCCCACAATGAGCAGTTCTTC.

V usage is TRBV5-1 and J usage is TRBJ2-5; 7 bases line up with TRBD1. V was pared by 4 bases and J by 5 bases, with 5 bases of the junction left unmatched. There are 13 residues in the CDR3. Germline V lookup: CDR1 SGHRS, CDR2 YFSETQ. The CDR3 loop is CASSPGQYETQYF. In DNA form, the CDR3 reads TGCGCCAGCAGCCCGGGACAGTACGAGACCCAGTACTTC.

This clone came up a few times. The CDR3 bases are TGTGCCAGCAGCTTAAGCACAGCCTACGAGCAGTACTTC. Protein product: CASSLSTAYEQYF. The rearrangement uses TRBV7-2 and TRBJ2-7; D remains ambiguous. From germline, CDR1 is SGHTA and CDR2 FQGNSA. With 2 bases removed from V and 2 bases from J, the gap between germline ends came to 7 bases. The CDR3 is 13 residues long.

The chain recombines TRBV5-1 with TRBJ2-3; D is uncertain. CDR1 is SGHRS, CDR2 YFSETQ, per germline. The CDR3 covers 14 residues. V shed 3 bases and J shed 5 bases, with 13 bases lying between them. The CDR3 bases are TGCGCCAGCAGCTCCGGTACTCTAGGAGATACGCAGTATTTT. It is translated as CASSSGTLGDTQYF. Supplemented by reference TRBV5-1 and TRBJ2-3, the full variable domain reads KAGVTQTPRYLIKTRGQQVTLSCSPISGHRSVSWYQQTPGQGLQFLFEYFSETQRNKGNFPGRFSGRQFSNSRSEMNVSTLELGDSALYLCASSSGTLGDTQYFGPGTRLTVL.

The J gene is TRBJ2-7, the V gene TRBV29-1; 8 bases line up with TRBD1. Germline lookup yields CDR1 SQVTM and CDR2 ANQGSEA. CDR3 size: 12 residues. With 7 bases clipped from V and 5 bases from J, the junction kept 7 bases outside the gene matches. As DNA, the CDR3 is TGCAGCGGTGGGACAGGACGGGACGAGCAGTACTTC. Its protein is CSGGTGRDEQYF.

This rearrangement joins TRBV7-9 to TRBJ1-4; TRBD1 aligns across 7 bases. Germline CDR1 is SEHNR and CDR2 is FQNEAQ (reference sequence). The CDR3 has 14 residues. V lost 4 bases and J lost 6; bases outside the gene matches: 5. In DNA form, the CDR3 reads TGTGCCAGCAGCTCGGACAGGTGGCATGAAAAACTGTTTTTT. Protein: CASSSDRWHEKLFF.

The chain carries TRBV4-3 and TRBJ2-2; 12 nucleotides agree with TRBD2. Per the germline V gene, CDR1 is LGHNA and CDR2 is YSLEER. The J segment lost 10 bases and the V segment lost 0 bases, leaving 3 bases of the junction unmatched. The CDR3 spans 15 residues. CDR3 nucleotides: TGCGCCAGCAGCCAAGACCTAGCGGGGGGGCTGGAGCTGTTTTTT. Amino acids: CASSQDLAGGLELFF.

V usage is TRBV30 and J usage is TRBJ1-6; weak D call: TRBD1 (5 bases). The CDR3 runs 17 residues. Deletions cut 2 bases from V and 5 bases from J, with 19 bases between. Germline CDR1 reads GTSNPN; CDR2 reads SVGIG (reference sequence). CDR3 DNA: TGTGCCTGGAGTTCCACTGGTCCGGCGGGGGATAATTCACCCCTCCACTTT. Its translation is CAWSSTGPAGDNSPLHF.

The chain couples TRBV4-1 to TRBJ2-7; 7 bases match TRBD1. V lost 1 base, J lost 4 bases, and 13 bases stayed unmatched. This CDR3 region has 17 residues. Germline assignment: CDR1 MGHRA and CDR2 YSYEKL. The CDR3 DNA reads TGCGCCAGCAGCCAAGGCATTCCGGGACAGCCTTTTTACGAGCAGTACTTC. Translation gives CASSQGIPGQPFYEQYF.

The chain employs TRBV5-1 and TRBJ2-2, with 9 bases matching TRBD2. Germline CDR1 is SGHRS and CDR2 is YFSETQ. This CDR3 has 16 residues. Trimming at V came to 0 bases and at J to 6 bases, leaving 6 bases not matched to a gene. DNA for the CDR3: TGCGCCAGCAGCTTGGACTTTAGCGGGAGCGCCGGGGAGCTGTTTTTT. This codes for CASSLDFSGSAGELFF.